This T cell receptor beta chain appears in the sequencing data of a study of T-cell memory formation after mild COVID-19. This clonotype was seen a handful of times. Its antigen remains unidentified. One entry per CDR3 protein results from TCRdb running MiXCR on the 5' RACE reads. The repertoire holds roughly 140,000 distinct CDR3 sequences, 11% to 15% seen once, with about 30% in the top ten. From germline, CDR1 is LGHDT and CDR2 YNNKEL (reference sequence). V lost 0 bases and J lost 2, with 10 bases in between. This CDR3 has 15 residues. Findings and limits, study-wide: Mainly in CM and EM were contracting CD4+ clones; CD8+ were in EMRA. Researchers found some responding clones in pre-infection memory, a sign that cross-reactive memory joined. Contracting clones, day 15 to 85, had balanced CD4/CD8, and later expanders favored CD4+.

Sequenced sample: PBMCs or a T cell subset sorted from them (not recorded which). This sequence joins TRBV3-1 and TRBJ1-1, with D uncertain. The sequence was collected from an adult woman who had mild COVID-19 (a few samples of this study predate the infection). Cell type and time point are not known. CDR3 DNA sequence: TGTGCCAGCAGCCAAGATCGGAACAGTAACACTGAAGCTTTCTTT. Translated: CASSQDRNSNTEAFF.